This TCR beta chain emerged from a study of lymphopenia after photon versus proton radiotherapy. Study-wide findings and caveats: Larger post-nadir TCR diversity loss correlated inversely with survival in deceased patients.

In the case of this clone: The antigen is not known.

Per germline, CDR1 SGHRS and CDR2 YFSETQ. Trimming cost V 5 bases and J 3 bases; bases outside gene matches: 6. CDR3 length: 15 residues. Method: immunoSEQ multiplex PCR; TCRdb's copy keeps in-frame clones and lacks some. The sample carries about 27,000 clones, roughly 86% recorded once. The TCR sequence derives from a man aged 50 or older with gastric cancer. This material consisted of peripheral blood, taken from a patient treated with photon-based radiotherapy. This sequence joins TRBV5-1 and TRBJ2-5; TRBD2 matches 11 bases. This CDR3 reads CASSRPGLAEETQYF. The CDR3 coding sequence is TGCGCCAGCAGTCGTCCGGGACTAGCGGAAGAGACCCAGTACTTC.